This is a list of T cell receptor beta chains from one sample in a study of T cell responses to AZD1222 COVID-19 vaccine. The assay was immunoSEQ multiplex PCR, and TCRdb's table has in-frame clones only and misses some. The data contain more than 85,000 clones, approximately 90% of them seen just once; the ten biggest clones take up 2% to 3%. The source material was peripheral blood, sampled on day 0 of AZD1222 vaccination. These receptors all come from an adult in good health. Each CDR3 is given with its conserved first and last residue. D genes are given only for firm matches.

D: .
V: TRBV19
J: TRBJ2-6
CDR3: CASSMGGTGANVLTF
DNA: TGTGCCAGTAGTATGGGCGGAACTGGGGCCAACGTCCTGACTTTC

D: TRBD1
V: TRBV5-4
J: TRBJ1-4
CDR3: CASSLTGVKGNEKLFF
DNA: TGTGCCAGCAGCTTGACAGGGGTGAAGGGTAATGAAAAACTGTTTTTT

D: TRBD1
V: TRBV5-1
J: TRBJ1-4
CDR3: CASSAGTGWGNEKLFF
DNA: TGCGCCAGCAGCGCGGGGACAGGGTGGGGCAATGAAAAACTGTTTTTT

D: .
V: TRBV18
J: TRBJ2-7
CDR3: CASSPQGGSYEQYF
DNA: TGTGCCAGCTCACCCCAGGGGGGCTCCTACGAGCAGTACTTC

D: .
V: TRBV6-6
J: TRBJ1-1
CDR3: CASSPGGEAFF
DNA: TGTGCCAGCAGCCCCGGGGGAGAAGCTTTCTTT

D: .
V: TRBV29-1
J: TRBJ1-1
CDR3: CSAGREDTEAFF
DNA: TGCAGCGCTGGACGGGAAGACACTGAAGCTTTCTTT

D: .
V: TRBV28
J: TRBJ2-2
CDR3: CASSWAVNTGELFF
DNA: TGTGCCAGCAGTTGGGCGGTGAACACCGGGGAGCTGTTTTTT

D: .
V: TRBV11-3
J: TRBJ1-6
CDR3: CASSRNPTGGNSPLHF
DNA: TGTGCCAGCAGCCGCAACCCCACCGGGGGGAATTCACCCCTCCACTTT

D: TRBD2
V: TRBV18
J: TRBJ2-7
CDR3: CASSGTSGTYEQYF
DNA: TGTGCCAGCTCAGGGACTAGCGGAACCTACGAGCAGTACTTC

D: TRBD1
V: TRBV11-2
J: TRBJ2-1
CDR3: CASSSDIPGGFDNEQFF
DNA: TGTGCCAGCAGCTCAGACATACCAGGGGGCTTTGACAATGAGCAGTTCTTC

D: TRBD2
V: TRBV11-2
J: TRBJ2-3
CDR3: CASSLDLRASGLDTQYF
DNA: TGTGCCAGCAGCTTAGATCTAAGGGCTAGCGGTTTGGATACGCAGTATTTT